Listed here are 8 T cell receptor beta chains from one sample, sequenced in a study of tumor and adjacent non-tumor tissue in lung cancer. A modified ARM-PCR protocol with three rounds of nested PCR amplified TCRbeta. TCRdb processed the multiplex PCR reads anew with MiXCR; each CDR3 protein has one entry. The profile covers 55,000 to 70,000 distinct CDR3 sequences, with just under 60% appearing a single time and 20% taken by the ten largest. RNA was extracted from bulk tissue without any cell sorting. The sample comprised lung tumor tissue. The receptors originated from a man in his fifties or sixties with non-small cell lung cancer.

The sample holds many counts of this clonotype. V and J are TRBV28 and TRBJ2-5; unclear D gene. CDR1 is MDHEN, CDR2 SYDVKM, per germline. V was pared by 3 bases and J by 3 bases, with 5 bases between. The length of the CDR3 is 12 residues. Here the CDR3 DNA reads TGTGCCAGCAGTTTTTGGGAAGAGACCCAGTACTTC. Amino acids: CASSFWEETQYF. Filled out from reference TRBV28 and TRBJ2-5, the complete variable domain reads DVKVTQSSRYLVKRTGEKVFLECVQDMDHENMFWYRQDPGLGLRLIYFSYDVKMKEKGDIPEGYSVSREKKERFSLILESASTNQTSMYLCASSFWEETQYFGPGTRLLVL.

This clonotype was recorded at least ten times. For the CDR3, the DNA is TGCAGTGCTAGAGGGGGGCTCTTTACCAATGAGCAGTTCTTC. Amino acids: CSARGGLFTNEQFF. V is TRBV20-1 and J is TRBJ2-1, with a tentative D call TRBD1 (6 bases). From germline, CDR1 is DFQATT and CDR2 SNEGSKA (reference sequence). The CDR3 totals 14 residues. Trimming left V 1 base short and J 6 bases short, with 13 bases between.

This clonotype was counted ten times or more. This rearrangement joins TRBV5-1 to TRBJ1-4, with 9 positions matching TRBD1. The trim removed 0 bases at V and 8 bases at J, leaving 11 bases unmatched. Germline V gene lookup returns CDR1 SGHRS and CDR2 YFSETQ. This CDR3 is 17 amino acids long. As DNA, the CDR3 is TGCGCCAGCAGCTTGGGGGCCACGGGACAGGGAATAGAAAAACTGTTTTTT. Protein: CASSLGATGQGIEKLFF.

Comment on this clonotype: A much larger clonotype is one base distant, so this may be a read error. The CDR3 here is CASSIGEKLFF. CDR3 bases: TGTGCCAGCAGCATCGGTGAAAAACTGTTTTTT. This sequence joins TRBV5-6 and TRBJ1-4; D unclear. Deletions cut 4 bases from V and 7 bases from J, with 5 bases between. The germline V gene encodes CDR1 SGHDT and CDR2 YYEEEE. This CDR3 contains 11 residues.

In the case of this clonotype: Given a much more abundant clone one base away, this may be a read error. V gene TRBV7-9 combines with J gene TRBJ2-2; 9 nucleotides align to TRBD1. The CDR3 totals 15 residues. Germline values: CDR1 SEHNR, CDR2 FQNEAQ (reference sequence). V dropped 7 bases and J dropped 5; count of bases not matched to a gene: 8. The CDR3 spells CASTPRTGATGELFF. CDR3 nucleotide sequence: TGTGCCAGCACCCCCAGGACAGGGGCAACCGGGGAGCTGTTTTTT. Full variable domain (remainder filled in from reference TRBV7-9 and TRBJ2-2): DTGVSQNPRHKITKRGQNVTFRCDPISEHNRLYWYRQTLGQGPEFLTYFQNEAQLEKSRLLSDRFSAERPKGSFSTLEIQRTEQGDSAMYLCASTPRTGATGELFFGEGSRLTVL.

As concerns this clonotype: Since a much larger clone is just one base distant, this may be a read error. The rearrangement links TRBV6-5 to TRBJ2-1, with TRBD2 matching 7 bases. CDR3 length: 15 residues. Germline V gives CDR1 MNHEY, CDR2 SVGAGI. The CDR3 spells CASRQAGPTTNEQLF. CDR3 DNA: TGTGCCAGCAGACAAGCGGGACCTACTACCAATGAGCAGCTCTTC.

On this clonotype: A much larger clone differs by one base, so this may be a read error. The chain links TRBV5-1 to TRBJ1-2; 10 nucleotides align to TRBD1. This CDR3 comprises 15 residues. The junction had 11 bases not matched to a gene; V was cut back by 0 bases and J by 12 bases. CDR1 is SGHRS and CDR2 is YFSETQ in the germline V gene. The CDR3 loop reads CASSLAGGQGHINTF. As DNA, the CDR3 is TGCGCCAGCAGCTTGGCGGGGGGACAGGGGCATATAAACACCTTC.

The table lists this clonotype with a count of one. A much larger clone lies one base from this, so it may be a read error. This chain links TRBV6-6 with TRBJ1-2; 9 bases fit TRBD1. From germline, CDR1 is MNHNY and CDR2 SVGAGI (reference sequence). This CDR3 region has 15 residues. CDR3 amino acids: CASSSGQGRDYDYTF. In nucleotides, the CDR3 is TGTGCCAGCAGTTCGGGACAGGGTCGAGACTATGACTACACCTTC.